Here is one T cell receptor (beta chain) with its context. This clonotype occurred once. The antigen it binds to is not known. There are no base qualities to consult, and no much larger clone falls within one base. A lone read offers only weak evidence. This specimen belongs to a study of blood T cells in healthy people across ages (dated by TCRdb to about 2015). At the level of the whole study: In model experiments, template switching captured about one uniquely barcoded TCR beta cDNA molecule for every two T cells. Age-related changes in TCR beta repertoire diversity were measured in the study by deep sequencing normalized with unique cDNA molecular identifiers. The donors were split into four age groups: young (average about 16 years), middle-aged (39), aged (62) and long-lived (roughly 86). To avoid experimental bias, donors of different ages were distributed randomly across sequencing lanes. Two additional independent replicas of 1 million unique cDNA reads from the same blood draw were analyzed for two donors (one aged 18 to 29 and one aged 80 or older). Study-level results and caveats: Bulk unsorted PBMC profiling prevented conclusive comparison of naive and antigen-experienced compartments. A strong correlation was found between observed TCR beta diversity and the percentage of naive T cells measured by flow cytometry. Compared with the aged group, the long-lived group had more naive CD4+ T cells, fewer expanded clones and increased TCR diversity, suggesting age selection. Because the CMV infection status of the donors was unknown, age-related changes in expanded clonotypes may potentially have been confounded. As age increased, observed TCR beta diversity per million T cells dropped in a roughly linear way, and a significant reduction was already evident by age roughly 40. Estimates of total diversity based on one million sequenced T cells were regarded as lower bounds and as underestimates.

V was cut back by 2 bases and J by 0 bases, leaving a gap of 10 bases between them. Taken from cysteine to phenylalanine, the CDR3 has 15 residues. The kept DNA is CDR3 alone, 45 bases in frame from the first base. According to the germline V gene, CDR1 reads KGHSH and CDR2 reads LQKENI. The donors were under 40 Caucasian individuals from Russia, aged roughly 6 to 100 years, who were systemically healthy. Each donor gave 8 to 10 milliliters of peripheral blood, drawn into EDTA-treated Vacutainer tubes. Ficoll-Paque density-gradient centrifugation was used to isolate PBMCs, with at least 6 million obtained per sample. Total RNA, at least 5 micrograms per sample, was extracted from PBMCs with Trizol reagent. For every donor, flow cytometry on a PBMC aliquot measured the percentage of naive CD45RAhigh/CD27high T cells. The library was built by means of 5' RACE. Reads for this sample came from an Illumina HiSeq 2500. A second PCR of about 6 to 11 cycles was performed with a sample-barcoded 5' primer and a J-beta primer mix. Each TCR beta cDNA molecule received a unique molecular identifier from a template-switch 5' adaptor carrying 12 random nucleotides. Each sample yielded at least 2.5 million CDR3-containing paired-end reads. First-strand cDNA was synthesized from all RNA with the Mint cDNA synthesis kit, primed by a TRBC-specific oligonucleotide. After uracil-DNA glycosylase treatment, a first 18-cycle PCR used universal primers M1SS and BC2_uni_R on all cDNA. In the authors' own workflow: For normalization, 1 million high-quality reads were randomly selected from each sample, with every read carrying a distinct molecular identifier. Instead of being binned into consensus sequences, reads with shared molecular identifiers were discarded. MiTCR, set to a Q25 quality threshold and the strictest error-elimination algorithm, was used for CDR3 identification, clonotype clustering and error correction. A nonparametric unseen species model with Euler transformation was used to estimate lower-bound total TCR beta diversity. TCRdb reprocessed the public reads (quality trimming at Q25 with fastp, clone calling with MiXCR) and kept in-frame beta chains. Rows matching on CDR3 protein sequence are summarized as one entry with the most common DNA and genes. In this record, the V and J calls reflect TCRdb's handling and not the investigators' own analysis. A total of hundreds of thousands of distinct CDR3 sequences appear in this sample, 58% of them only once. The top ten hold 30% to 40% of the sample.

The chain joins TRBV18 to TRBJ1-2, and TRBD1 may be the D gene, going by 5 matching bases. Sequencing used blood. The sequence was obtained from a man between 60 and 75 years old in good health. This receptor has the CDR3 CASSPVTQANYGYTF. The DNA reads as follows: TGTGCCAGCTCACCAGTCACACAGGCTAACTATGGCTACACCTTC. The full variable domain, completed from the reference TRBV18 and TRBJ1-2 proteins outside the CDR3, reads NAGVMQNPRHLVRRRGQEARLRCSPMKGHSHVYWYRQLPEEGLKFMVYLQKENIIDESGMPKERFSAEFPKEGPSILRIQQVVRGDSAAYFCASSPVTQANYGYTFGSGTRLTVV.